One and the same sample provided the 3 T cell receptor beta chains below, sequenced in a study of CD8+CD57+ T cells in acquired aplastic anemia. Genomic DNA, the template, was used for profiling of the TCR beta VDJ and CDR3. TCRdb itself ran the reads through MiXCR, one entry per CDR3 protein. The table records about 180,000 distinct CDR3 sequences, around 50% of them present only once. The authors sequenced patients whose flow cytometry had shown CD8+CD57+ cell expansion. Sequenced sample: sorted CD4+, CD8+, or CD8+CD57+ T cells (not recorded which) from PBMCs. These receptors all come from a human donor with aplastic anemia.

This clonotype was seen at least ten times. The chain has TRBV6-1 and TRBJ1-2; 8 positions match TRBD1. The CDR3 consists of 15 residues. Germline CDR1 MNHNS, CDR2 SASEGT. Germline trimming cut 4 bases from V and 1 base from J; bases unmatched to any gene: 5. CDR3 nucleotide sequence: TGTGCCAGCAGTGGGACAGGGCTCCTTAACTATGGCTACACCTTC. Its protein is CASSGTGLLNYGYTF.

This clonotype occurred a few times. In nucleotides, the CDR3 is TGTGCCATCAGTGGGACAGGGAGGCTTTATGGCTACACCTTC. Translated, it gives CAISGTGRLYGYTF. The chain couples TRBV10-3 to TRBJ1-2, with 8 bases lining up with TRBD1. Germline CDR1 is ENHRY and CDR2 is SYGVKD. V shed 4 bases, J shed 5 bases, and the junction held 6 bases outside the gene matches. The CDR3 sequence is 14 residues long.

This clonotype was detected many times. The rearrangement links TRBV12-3 or TRBV12-4 to TRBJ2-7, with 7 bases aligning to TRBD1. The CDR3 loop spans 18 amino acids. J gave up 0 bases and V 6 bases, and 17 bases lay outside the gene matches. The CDR3 protein is CASSPRGDSFLSSYEQYF. Here the CDR3 DNA reads TGTGCCAGCAGCCCTCGTGGGGACAGCTTTCTAAGCTCCTACGAGCAGTACTTC.